The rows below give T cell receptor beta chains drawn from one sample of a study of shared clonotypes between healthy human individuals. Profiled with immunoSEQ multiplex PCR; TCRdb holds only in-frame clones, not every one. The sample includes about 710,000 clones, more than 70% of them seen just once. The sequencing sample was made of memory CD4+ T cells sorted from blood. The source is a woman in her twenties or thirties in good health. Each CDR3 is given with its conserved first and last residue. The D gene is left open where the match is weak. Clone size is not always given. Where it is, it says once, few, many or a class for expanded clones.

length,D,size,V,J,CDR3,DNA
15,NA,NA,TRBV2,TRBJ2-2,CASSETGTNTGELFF,TGTGCCAGCAGTGAAACGGGGACGAACACCGGGGAGCTGTTTTTT
12,TRBD1,once,TRBV11-3,TRBJ2-3,CASKDRGDTQYF,TGTGCCAGCAAGGACAGGGGCGATACGCAGTATTTT
13,TRBD1,NA,TRBV7-2,TRBJ1-5,CASSPDRDLPQHF,TGTGCCAGCAGTCCGGACAGGGACCTACCCCAGCATTTT
12,TRBD2,NA,TRBV11-2,TRBJ2-7,CASSRSGGPQYF,TGTGCCAGCAGCCGTAGCGGGGGGCCCCAGTACTTC
18,NA,NA,TRBV6-4,TRBJ2-4,CASSDSIRFVGGVDIQYF,TGTGCCAGCAGTGACTCGATTCGGTTTGTCGGAGGTGTAGACATTCAGTACTTC
14,TRBD2,once,TRBV4-2,TRBJ2-7,CASSLGREGYEQYF,TGTGCCAGCAGCTTGGGCCGGGAGGGCTACGAGCAGTACTTC
13,TRBD2,NA,TRBV5-1,TRBJ2-2,CASRGDNTGELFF,TGCGCCAGCCGGGGGGATAACACCGGGGAGCTGTTTTTT
18,TRBD1,NA,TRBV5-1,TRBJ1-1,CASSLGDRGGPWDTEAFF,TGCGCCAGCAGCTTGGGAGACAGAGGGGGCCCGTGGGACACTGAAGCTTTCTTT
12,NA,NA,TRBV28,TRBJ1-1,CASSRGVTEAFF,TGTGCCAGCAGTAGAGGGGTTACTGAAGCTTTCTTT
16,TRBD2,NA,TRBV6-6,TRBJ2-7,CASRDLTSGRSYEQYF,TGTGCCAGCAGGGACTTGACTAGCGGGAGGTCCTACGAGCAGTACTTC
15,NA,NA,TRBV9,TRBJ2-7,CASSEGLENPYEQYF,TGTGCCAGCAGCGAGGGATTAGAGAACCCCTACGAGCAGTACTTC
15,NA,few,TRBV10-2,TRBJ2-1,CASGRAGSGGNEQFF,TGCGCCAGCGGTCGAGCCGGGAGTGGCGGAAATGAGCAGTTCTTC
18,TRBD2,NA,TRBV14,TRBJ2-3,CASSQAIPLAASTDTQYF,TGTGCCAGCAGCCAAGCGATACCCCTAGCGGCGAGCACAGATACGCAGTATTTT
18,TRBD1,NA,TRBV18,TRBJ2-4,CASSPFFRVAQGADIQYF,TGTGCCAGCTCACCTTTTTTCCGGGTTGCGCAGGGGGCGGACATTCAGTACTTC
13,NA,NA,TRBV28,TRBJ2-7,CASSRHTEYEQYF,TGTGCCAGCAGCCGGCACACAGAGTACGAGCAGTACTTC
15,TRBD2,NA,TRBV28,TRBJ2-7,CASSTPGTSDYEQYF,TGTGCCAGCAGTACCCCCGGGACTAGCGACTACGAGCAGTACTTC
13,NA,NA,TRBV11-1,TRBJ2-7,CASSKGTSYEQYF,TGTGCCAGTAGCAAGGGCACTTCCTACGAGCAGTACTTC
14,NA,NA,TRBV5-6,TRBJ1-2,CASSPRTENYGYTF,TGTGCCAGCAGCCCTCGGACCGAGAACTATGGCTACACCTTC
16,TRBD2,NA,TRBV5-4,TRBJ2-3,CASSASSGSSTDTQYF,TGTGCCAGCAGCGCCTCTAGCGGCTCTAGCACAGATACGCAGTATTTT
15,NA,NA,TRBV27,TRBJ2-7,CASSLVNDGTGEQYF,TGTGCCAGCAGTTTAGTAAACGACGGAACTGGCGAGCAGTACTTC
13,TRBD1,NA,TRBV28,TRBJ1-1,CASGTGFNTEAFF,TGTGCCAGCGGGACAGGGTTTAACACTGAAGCTTTCTTT
15,TRBD1,few,TRBV2,TRBJ2-2,CASRVGQGAGGELFF,TGTGCCAGCAGAGTCGGACAGGGGGCGGGCGGGGAGCTGTTTTTT
13,NA,NA,TRBV29-1,TRBJ2-2,CSVSPGNTGELFF,TGCAGCGTTTCCCCGGGGAACACCGGGGAGCTGTTTTTT
15,NA,NA,TRBV18,TRBJ2-1,CASSYAPGQYNEQFF,TGTGCCAGCTCCTACGCACCGGGACAATACAATGAGCAGTTCTTC
13,NA,NA,TRBV29-1,TRBJ2-2,CSVVEGVGGELFF,TGCAGCGTTGTGGAAGGGGTGGGCGGGGAGCTGTTTTTT
16,TRBD2,NA,TRBV6-6,TRBJ2-3,CASSQPVAGVRDTQYF,TGTGCCAGCAGTCAACCGGTAGCGGGAGTTAGGGATACGCAGTATTTT
16,NA,few,TRBV11-2,TRBJ2-7,CASSSALRKPTYEQYF,TGTGCCAGCAGCTCGGCCTTGCGGAAGCCCACCTACGAGCAGTACTTC
15,TRBD2,NA,TRBV6-1,TRBJ2-1,CASIRASGSLDEQFF,TGTGCCAGCATTAGGGCTAGCGGGAGTCTCGATGAGCAGTTCTTC
19,TRBD2,NA,TRBV28,TRBJ2-2,CASSSGLAGVVTNTGELFF,TGTGCCAGCAGCTCAGGACTAGCGGGAGTTGTGACGAACACCGGGGAGCTGTTTTTT
15,NA,NA,TRBV11-2,TRBJ2-7,CASSLAGGRRYEQYF,TGTGCCAGCAGCTTAGCTGGGGGGCGACGGTACGAGCAGTACTTC
15,TRBD2,NA,TRBV7-2,TRBJ2-7,CASSRLADFSYEQYF,TGTGCCAGCAGCAGACTAGCGGATTTCTCCTACGAGCAGTACTTC
18,NA,few,TRBV12-1,TRBJ2-5,CASSASITWGKSQETQYF,TGTGCCAGCAGCGCTTCCATTACCTGGGGAAAGAGTCAGGAGACCCAGTACTTC
16,TRBD2,NA,TRBV7-9,TRBJ2-7,CASSLGAGLVTREQYF,TGTGCCAGCAGCTTAGGTGCTGGACTAGTAACGAGGGAGCAGTACTTC
14,NA,NA,TRBV5-1,TRBJ1-1,CASSLDAIDTEAFF,TGCGCCAGCAGCTTAGACGCAATTGACACTGAAGCTTTCTTT
14,TRBD1,once,TRBV28,TRBJ1-2,CASSELGGDYGYTF,TGTGCCAGCAGTGAACTAGGGGGCGACTATGGCTACACCTTC
13,NA,NA,TRBV30,TRBJ1-4,CAWNGRINEKLFF,TGTGCCTGGAACGGCAGGATAAATGAAAAACTGTTTTTT
15,NA,NA,TRBV4-1,TRBJ2-7,CASSQAERTLYEQYF,TGCGCCAGCAGCCAGGCGGAGCGGACTCTCTACGAGCAGTACTTC
10,NA,few,TRBV30,TRBJ2-5,CAWSQETQYF,TGTGCCTGGAGTCAAGAGACCCAGTACTTC
15,NA,NA,TRBV6-6,TRBJ1-1,CASSWAGRENTEAFF,TGTGCCAGCAGTTGGGCGGGACGGGAGAACACTGAAGCTTTCTTT
15,TRBD1,NA,TRBV6-6,TRBJ1-2,CASSLTGTGGSGYTF,TGTGCCAGCAGTTTAACCGGGACAGGGGGGTCCGGCTACACCTTC
16,NA,once,TRBV25-1,TRBJ2-1,CASSDPRGLIKHEQFF,TGTGCCAGCAGTGACCCCCGGGGGCTGATAAAGCATGAGCAGTTCTTC
14,NA,NA,TRBV5-1,TRBJ2-1,CASSTGATYNEQFF,TGCGCCAGCAGCACCGGTGCTACCTACAATGAGCAGTTCTTC
12,NA,once,TRBV5-1,TRBJ2-3,CASSEGEDTQYF,TGCGCCAGCAGTGAAGGGGAAGATACGCAGTATTTT
12,NA,few,TRBV15,TRBJ2-5,CATSRAGETQYF,TGTGCCACCAGCAGAGCGGGCGAGACCCAGTACTTC
13,NA,NA,TRBV7-2,TRBJ1-4,CASSFTGSEKLFF,TGTGCCAGCAGCTTCACAGGGAGCGAAAAACTGTTTTTT